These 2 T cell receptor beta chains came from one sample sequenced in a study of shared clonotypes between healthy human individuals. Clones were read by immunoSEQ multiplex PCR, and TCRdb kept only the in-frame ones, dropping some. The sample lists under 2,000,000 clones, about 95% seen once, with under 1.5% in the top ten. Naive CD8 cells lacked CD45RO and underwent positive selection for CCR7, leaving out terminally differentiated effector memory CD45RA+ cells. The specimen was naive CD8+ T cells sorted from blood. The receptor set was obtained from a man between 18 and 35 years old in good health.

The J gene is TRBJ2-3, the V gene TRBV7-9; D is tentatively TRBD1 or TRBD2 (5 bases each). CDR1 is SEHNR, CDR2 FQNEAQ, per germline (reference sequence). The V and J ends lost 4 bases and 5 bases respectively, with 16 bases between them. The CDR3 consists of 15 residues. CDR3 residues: CASSYGAGKGDTQYF. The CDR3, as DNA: TGTGCCAGCAGCTACGGGGCAGGGAAGGGAGATACGCAGTATTTT.

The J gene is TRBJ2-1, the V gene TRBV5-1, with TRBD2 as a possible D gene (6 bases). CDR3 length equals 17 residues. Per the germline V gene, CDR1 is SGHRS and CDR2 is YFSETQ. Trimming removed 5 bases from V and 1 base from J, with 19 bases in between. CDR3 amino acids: CASSLDPQDYSYNEQFF. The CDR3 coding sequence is TGCGCCAGCAGTCTCGACCCACAGGACTATTCCTACAATGAGCAGTTCTTC. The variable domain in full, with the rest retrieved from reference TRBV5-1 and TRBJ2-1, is KAGVTQTPRYLIKTRGQQVTLSCSPISGHRSVSWYQQTPGQGLQFLFEYFSETQRNKGNFPGRFSGRQFSNSRSEMNVSTLELGDSALYLCASSLDPQDYSYNEQFFGPGTRLTVL.